This is a list of T cell receptor beta chains from one sample in a study of cytomegalovirus exposure and HLA in healthy donors. Measured with immunoSEQ multiplex PCR; TCRdb has only the in-frame clones, and not every one. Found here are tens of thousands of clones, around 78% of them singletons; the top ten hold approximately 4.4%. Input material: PBMCs. Every receptor here comes from a male donor in good health and CMV-seropositive. CDR3s include the opening cysteine and the closing phenylalanine or tryptophan. The D gene is left open where the match is weak. Part of the rows lack a size; the others show once, few, many or a class for expanded clones.

V gene	D gene	clone size	J gene	CDR3 protein	CDR3 DNA
TRBV5-4	.	.	TRBJ2-3	CASSFPPLGGTDTQYF	TGTGCCAGCAGCTTTCCGCCTCTCGGGGGCACAGATACGCAGTATTTT
TRBV6-5	.	.	TRBJ2-7	CASSHGSPSYEQYF	TGTGCCAGCAGCCACGGGTCGCCTTCCTACGAGCAGTACTTC
TRBV29-1	TRBD1	.	TRBJ2-5	CSGDIAGGETQYF	TGCAGCGGGGATATAGCAGGGGGAGAGACCCAGTACTTC
TRBV29-1	TRBD2	.	TRBJ2-7	CSVEDHGLAAYEQYF	TGCAGCGTTGAAGATCACGGACTAGCTGCCTACGAGCAGTACTTC
TRBV4-1	.	.	TRBJ2-5	CASSQDLTRGSTQYF	TGCGCCAGCAGCCAAGATTTGACTAGGGGATCGACCCAGTACTTC
TRBV28	.	.	TRBJ2-2	CASRIGLTGELFF	TGTGCCAGCAGAATCGGACTAACCGGGGAGCTGTTTTTT
TRBV30	.	.	TRBJ2-7	CASAGGRGVYEQYF	TGTGCCTCGGCGGGTGGCAGGGGCGTCTACGAGCAGTACTTC
TRBV6-1	.	medium-sized	TRBJ1-2	CASSDGREASGYTF	TGTGCCAGCAGTGACGGGCGGGAAGCCTCTGGCTACACCTTC
TRBV28	.	once	TRBJ1-1	CASSPPRRVRSTEAFF	TGTGCCAGCAGTCCACCTCGACGGGTGAGGAGCACTGAAGCTTTCTTT
TRBV21-1	.	few	TRBJ2-7	CASSKVRGQGRAEQYF	TGTGCCAGCAGCAAAGTAAGGGGACAGGGGAGGGCCGAGCAGTACTTC
TRBV19	.	.	TRBJ1-1	CASSTGRTEAFF	TGTGCCAGTAGTACCGGGAGAACTGAAGCTTTCTTT
TRBV6-5	.	.	TRBJ1-1	CASSQSLGGRAFF	TGTGCCAGCAGTCAATCATTGGGAGGGCGAGCTTTCTTT
TRBV6-5	TRBD1	once	TRBJ1-6	CASRDRADSPLHF	TGTGCCAGCCGAGACAGGGCGGACTCACCCCTCCACTTT
TRBV18	.	.	TRBJ2-6	CASSPWGRGSSGANVLTF	TGTGCCAGCTCACCATGGGGCAGGGGATCTTCTGGGGCCAACGTCCTGACTTTC
TRBV7-2	.	once	TRBJ2-7	CASSLTNTRSDEQYF	TGTGCCAGCAGCTTAACCAATACTAGGTCGGACGAGCAGTACTTC
TRBV11-3	TRBD1	.	TRBJ1-1	CASSFGRQGVMNTEAFF	TGTGCCAGCAGCTTCGGTAGGCAGGGGGTAATGAACACTGAAGCTTTCTTT
TRBV9	.	.	TRBJ2-7	CASSVGLAYEQYF	TGTGCCAGCAGCGTAGGACTTGCCTACGAGCAGTACTTC
TRBV6-6	.	.	TRBJ1-2	CASSYEDYGYTF	TGTGCCAGCAGTTACGAGGACTATGGCTACACCTTC
TRBV7-8	TRBD1	.	TRBJ1-3	CASSRQPGQSSGNTIYF	TGTGCCAGCAGCCGCCAGCCGGGACAGAGCTCTGGAAACACCATATATTTT
TRBV6-5	TRBD1	.	TRBJ2-1	CASSLGTGNEQFF	TGTGCCAGCAGTCTCGGGACAGGGAATGAGCAGTTCTTC
TRBV11-3	TRBD1	.	TRBJ1-1	CASSLGTGGVAFF	TGTGCCAGCAGCCTCGGGACAGGAGGAGTAGCTTTCTTT
TRBV6-1	.	few	TRBJ1-5	CAGGFNQPQHF	TGTGCGGGGGGATTCAATCAGCCCCAGCATTTT
TRBV30	.	once	TRBJ1-6	CAWGRSPGYRHSPLHF	TGTGCCTGGGGGCGCTCACCGGGATACCGCCATTCACCCCTCCACTTT
TRBV5-4	.	once	TRBJ2-2	CASTEVRGGATGELFF	TGTGCCAGCACCGAGGTGCGAGGGGGGGCCACCGGGGAGCTGTTTTTT
TRBV11-3	.	few	TRBJ1-1	CASSLGGYGTEAFF	TGTGCCAGCAGCTTGGGGGGGTATGGGACTGAAGCTTTCTTT
TRBV29-1	.	once	TRBJ2-1	CSVGRQNNEQFF	TGCAGCGTGGGGCGACAGAACAATGAGCAGTTCTTC
TRBV4-1	TRBD1	.	TRBJ1-1	CASSQNAGGRGAFF	TGCGCCAGCAGCCAGAACGCAGGGGGCCGGGGAGCTTTCTTT
TRBV6-5	TRBD1	few	TRBJ2-1	CASSRTGGEQFF	TGTGCCAGCAGCCGGACAGGTGGCGAGCAGTTCTTC
TRBV7-9	TRBD2	.	TRBJ2-7	CASSLGGISSYEQYF	TGTGCCAGCAGCTTGGGGGGGATTAGTTCCTACGAGCAGTACTTC
TRBV28	TRBD1	.	TRBJ1-3	CASSFRDSGNTIYF	TGTGCCAGCAGTTTCAGGGACAGTGGAAACACCATATATTTT
TRBV15	TRBD2	.	TRBJ2-1	CATSSSTSGGYSSYNEQFF	TGTGCCACCAGCAGTTCGACTAGCGGGGGATACAGCTCCTACAATGAGCAGTTCTTC
TRBV5-8	TRBD1	few	TRBJ1-5	CASSFSTGQGSNQPQHF	TGTGCCAGCAGCTTCTCTACCGGACAGGGAAGCAATCAGCCCCAGCATTTT
TRBV19	.	once	TRBJ1-2	CASTTSGGVGGYTF	TGTGCCAGTACCACCTCGGGCGGGGTGGGTGGCTACACCTTC
TRBV27	TRBD2	.	TRBJ2-3	CASSLTSGSTDTQYF	TGTGCCAGCAGTTTGACTAGCGGGAGCACAGATACGCAGTATTTT
TRBV5-4	.	.	TRBJ2-7	CASSLAGKGSSYEQYF	TGTGCCAGCAGCTTGGCTGGAAAGGGGTCCTCCTACGAGCAGTACTTC
TRBV6-5	.	.	TRBJ1-1	CASSYLRFGSTEAFF	TGTGCCAGCAGTTACTTGAGGTTCGGAAGCACTGAAGCTTTCTTT
TRBV7-7	TRBD2	.	TRBJ2-3	CASSLTGGPINTQYF	TGTGCCAGCAGCTTAACGGGAGGGCCGATAAATACGCAGTATTTT
TRBV18	.	once	TRBJ1-4	CASSRGGEKLFF	TGTGCCAGCTCACGAGGAGGGGAAAAACTGTTTTTT
TRBV10-1	.	few	TRBJ1-1	CASSESMAATAFF	TGCGCCAGCAGTGAGTCGATGGCTGCCACAGCTTTCTTT
TRBV18	.	.	TRBJ2-7	CASSVGLSYEQYF	TGTGCCAGCTCGGTAGGACTTTCCTACGAGCAGTACTTC
TRBV5-1	.	.	TRBJ1-1	CASSWRSGLDTEAFF	TGCGCCAGCAGCTGGAGATCAGGGTTGGACACTGAAGCTTTCTTT
TRBV27	.	once	TRBJ1-5	CASSFAGMGNQPQHF	TGTGCCAGCAGTTTCGCAGGGATGGGCAATCAGCCCCAGCATTTT
TRBV11-2	.	few	TRBJ2-1	CASSFDRIDEQFF	TGTGCCAGCAGCTTCGACAGGATCGATGAGCAGTTCTTC
TRBV19	.	.	TRBJ2-2	CASKAELNTGELFF	TGTGCCTCGAAAGCGGAGTTAAACACCGGGGAGCTGTTTTTT
TRBV28	TRBD1	.	TRBJ2-3	CASSPPDREYDTDTQYF	TGTGCCAGCAGTCCTCCCGACAGGGAATATGACACAGATACGCAGTATTTT
TRBV5-6	.	.	TRBJ2-7	CASTGLNNYEQYF	TGTGCCAGCACAGGACTGAACAACTACGAGCAGTACTTC